Below, 29 T cell receptor beta chains from the same sample are listed, as sequenced in a study of control samples from healthy donors and cancer patients. Only in-frame clones appear in the TCRdb table, and some are missing; sequencing was by immunoSEQ multiplex PCR. The sample carries about 130,000 clones, roughly 84% recorded once. The specimen was blood. Receptors were obtained from a man in his forties or fifties in good health.

This clone has more than one count but fewer than ten. J is TRBJ2-6 and V is TRBV27; D gene ambiguous. The germline gives CDR1 MNHEY, CDR2 SMNVEV (reference sequence). V was pared by 6 bases and J by 0 bases, with 9 bases between. The CDR3 is made up of 15 amino acids. CDR3 nucleotide sequence: TGTGCCAGCAGGGACCTAGGCTCTGGGGCCAACGTCCTGACTTTC. This gives the protein CASRDLGSGANVLTF.

This chain links TRBV11-1 with TRBJ2-7, with D perhaps assigned TRBD1 or TRBD2 (5 bases each). This CDR3 contains 14 residues. Germline CDR1 and CDR2: SGHAT and FQDESV (reference sequence). V shed 3 bases and J shed 7 bases, with 16 bases lying between them. The chain's CDR3 is CASSFGDDLSEQYF. CDR3 coding DNA: TGTGCCAGCAGCTTTGGGGACGACCTTAGTGAGCAGTACTTC.

This clone was seen more than once but under ten times. V is TRBV10-2 and J is TRBJ1-1, with 8 bases identical to TRBD1. The CDR3 totals 15 residues. V gave up 0 bases and J gave up 0 bases; unmatched junction bases: 0. The V gene's germline CDR1 is WSHSY and CDR2 SAAADI. The CDR3 spells CASSESTGVNTEAFF. The CDR3 nucleotides read TGCGCCAGCAGTGAGTCGACAGGGGTGAACACTGAAGCTTTCTTT.

This clone has only one observation. Additional DNA sequences in this sample encode the identical CDR3. The chain is built from TRBV7-9 and TRBJ1-1; 7 nucleotides align to TRBD1. V lost 5 bases, J lost 3 bases, and 3 bases stayed unmatched. The CDR3 has 13 residues. Looked up from germline, CDR1 is SEHNR and CDR2 is FQNEAQ (reference sequence). The CDR3 DNA reads as TGTGCCAGCAGCCGAACAGGGGACACTGAAGCTTTCTTT. It yields the protein CASSRTGDTEAFF.

CDR3 loop: CASSFGGNTQYF. CDR3 DNA: TGTGCCAGCAGTTTCGGGGGAAATACGCAGTATTTT. The V call is TRBV27, the J call TRBJ2-3; weak D call: TRBD2 (6 bases). Germline CDR1 and CDR2: MNHEY and SMNVEV (reference sequence). There are 12 residues in the CDR3. The V end was cut by 3 bases, the J end by 7 bases, with 8 bases between.

This rearrangement joins TRBV5-1 to TRBJ2-2; D may be TRBD1 (6 bases). This CDR3 contains 20 residues. From germline, CDR1 is SGHRS and CDR2 YFSETQ. V was clipped by 0 bases and J by 5 bases, with 26 bases between them. For the CDR3, the DNA is TGCGCCAGCAGCTTGGCCATGCAGGCGTTTTCCAGGGGTGTAACCGGGGAGCTGTTTTTT. Translating gives CASSLAMQAFSRGVTGELFF.

The chain employs TRBV24-1 and TRBJ2-1; TRBD1 is a possible D gene (7 bases). The length of the CDR3 is 13 residues. Germline CDR1 and CDR2: KGHDR and SFDVKD. The V end was cut by 7 bases, the J end by 7 bases, with 13 bases between. This CDR3 is CATRGGGGNEQFF. CDR3 DNA sequence: TGTGCCACCAGAGGAGGGGGCGGAAATGAGCAGTTCTTC.

The V and J genes are TRBV7-9 and TRBJ2-1; D not resolved. The CDR3 totals 12 residues. Germline V gives CDR1 SEHNR, CDR2 FQNEAQ (reference sequence). The germline V and J ends were trimmed by 5 bases and 8 bases, with 10 bases remaining between them. CDR3 coding DNA: TGTGCCAGCAGCCCTCGTCCCTATGAGCAGTTCTTC. Its translation is CASSPRPYEQFF.

V usage is TRBV20-1 and J usage is TRBJ2-5; D is perhaps TRBD2 (5 bases). Germline V gene data show CDR1 as DFQATT and CDR2 as SNEGSKA (reference sequence). This CDR3 is 11 amino acids long. CDR3 protein: CSPKEGETQYF. The CDR3 DNA is TGCAGCCCTAAAGAGGGAGAGACCCAGTACTTC.

CDR3 residues: CASSGAFGGAEGYTF. In nucleotides, the CDR3 is TGTGCCAGCAGCGGCGCATTTGGGGGGGCTGAAGGCTACACCTTC. This rearrangement joins TRBV7-6 to TRBJ1-2; D may be TRBD1 (6 bases). Germline values: CDR1 SGHVS, CDR2 FNYEAQ. The V gene lost 5 bases and the J gene lost 8 bases, with 21 bases spanning the gap. CDR3 length: 15 residues.

For this clone: The same CDR3 arises from other DNA sequences in this sample as well. The V call is TRBV4-1, the J call TRBJ1-2; D remains ambiguous. Trimming removed 2 bases from V and 5 bases from J, with 12 bases in between. CDR3 length: 14 residues. The germline gives CDR1 MGHRA, CDR2 YSYEKL. CDR3 sequence (DNA): TGCGCCAGCAGCCAATTAGATGGGCCGTATGGCTACACCTTC. This translates into CASSQLDGPYGYTF.

This clone has a single count. The V and J genes are TRBV9 and TRBJ2-3; D gene uncertain. V dropped 3 bases and J dropped 0 bases, with 8 bases sitting between them. CDR3 length: 14 amino acids. Germline CDR1 reads SGDLS; CDR2 reads YYNGEE. The CDR3 loop is CASSADGSTDTQYF. In DNA form, the CDR3 reads TGTGCCAGCAGCGCCGATGGGAGCACAGATACGCAGTATTTT.

The chain has TRBV30 and TRBJ1-5; D is uncertain. Germline V lookup: CDR1 GTSNPN, CDR2 SVGIG (reference sequence). There are 13 residues in the CDR3. Trimming stripped 0 bases from V and 4 bases from J, with 7 bases between. The CDR3 loop reads CAWSVRENQPQHF. In nucleotides, the CDR3 is TGTGCCTGGAGTGTAAGAGAGAATCAGCCCCAGCATTTT.

The J gene is TRBJ1-4, the V gene TRBV2; maybe TRBD1 (6 bases). This CDR3 is built from 16 residues. Germline values: CDR1 SNHLY, CDR2 FYNNEI. Trimming cost V 2 bases and J 8 bases, with 18 bases left between them. This CDR3 is CASSEHPRGVGEKLFF. In DNA form, the CDR3 reads TGTGCCAGCAGTGAACATCCTAGGGGGGTAGGCGAAAAACTGTTTTTT.

The chain links TRBV4-1 to TRBJ2-5; the D is unclear. Trimming cost V 3 bases and J 4 bases, with 12 bases left between them. Germline CDR1 reads MGHRA; CDR2 reads YSYEKL. The CDR3 runs 14 residues. The CDR3, as DNA: TGCGCCAGCAGCCACCCGGGCAGTGGAGAGACCCAGTACTTC. Translating it yields CASSHPGSGETQYF.

The chain's CDR3 is CASSVDSLYGYTF. DNA of the CDR3: TGTGCCAGCAGTGTGGACAGCCTCTATGGCTACACCTTC. This chain uses TRBV12-3 or TRBV12-4 with TRBJ1-2, with a weak D call TRBD1 (6 bases). The ends were cut back, 5 bases at V and 4 bases at J, with 11 bases in the middle. The CDR3 is made up of 13 amino acids.

The chain uses TRBV18 and TRBJ2-7; possibly TRBD1 or TRBD2 for D (5 bases each). The ends were cut back, 5 bases at V and 3 bases at J, with 11 bases in the middle. The CDR3 runs to 13 residues. Germline CDR1 and CDR2: KGHSH and LQKENI. The CDR3 sequence: CASSSRDGYEQYF. The CDR3 nucleotides are TGTGCCAGCTCAAGCAGGGACGGCTACGAGCAGTACTTC.

The genes are TRBV10-2 and TRBJ1-2; D is ambiguous. Germline assignment: CDR1 WSHSY and CDR2 SAAADI. V gave up 6 bases and J gave up 1 base, with 6 bases separating them. CDR3 length equals 12 residues. The CDR3 region is CASSPDNYGYTF. The CDR3 DNA sequence: TGCGCCAGCAGCCCGGATAACTATGGCTACACCTTC.

This rearrangement joins TRBV12-3 or TRBV12-4 to TRBJ1-1; D gene unclear. This CDR3 contains 13 residues. Trimming stripped 3 bases from V and 5 bases from J, with 10 bases between. The CDR3 spells CASSFAGKTEAFF. Here the CDR3 DNA reads TGTGCCAGCAGTTTCGCGGGGAAAACTGAAGCTTTCTTT.

This chain uses TRBV19 with TRBJ1-5, with 9 bases identical to TRBD1. This CDR3 contains 15 residues. V was pared by 7 bases and J by 3 bases, with 7 bases of the junction left unmatched. The germline V gene has CDR1 LNHDA and CDR2 SQIVND (reference sequence). The DNA for the CDR3 is TGTGCCAGTACTAGGGACAGGGTAGACAATCAGCCCCAGCATTTT. Translated: CASTRDRVDNQPQHF.

V and J are TRBV5-1 and TRBJ2-3, with 7 bases identical to TRBD1. Germline CDR1 and CDR2: SGHRS and YFSETQ. After removal of 4 bases from V and 2 bases from J, the junction contained 7 bases not matched to a gene. The length of the CDR3 is 15 residues. As DNA, the CDR3 is TGCGCCAGCAGCACTCAGGGACAGCCCACAGATACGCAGTATTTT. Its protein product is CASSTQGQPTDTQYF.

This clone has just a few counts. The same CDR3 can be traced to other DNA sequences in this sample. This chain connects TRBV2 to TRBJ2-1; no reliable D call. This CDR3 has 15 residues. Trimming cost V 4 bases and J 0 bases, with 10 bases left between them. Germline CDR1 reads SNHLY; CDR2 reads FYNNEI. The chain's CDR3 is CASSVMQSSYNEQFF. DNA for the CDR3: TGTGCCAGCAGTGTGATGCAGAGCTCCTACAATGAGCAGTTCTTC.

V and J are TRBV27 and TRBJ2-3; D may correspond to TRBD1 or TRBD2 (6 bases each). Germline lookup yields CDR1 MNHEY and CDR2 SMNVEV (reference sequence). The CDR3 loop spans 14 amino acids. The V gene lost 3 bases and the J gene lost 8 bases, with 15 bases spanning the gap. The CDR3 reads CASSFSGARGTQYF. The CDR3 bases are TGTGCCAGCAGTTTCTCAGGGGCGCGGGGTACGCAGTATTTT.

The chain couples TRBV7-3 to TRBJ2-3; 12 bases line up with TRBD1. The ends lost 5 bases at V and 10 bases at J; junction bases unmatched: 7. Germline CDR1 reads SGHTA; CDR2 reads FQGTGA. The CDR3 spans 14 residues. The CDR3 bases are TGTGCCAGCAGCACGGGACAGGGGGCATCGCCGCAGTATTTT. Its translation: CASSTGQGASPQYF. Supplemented by reference TRBV7-3 and TRBJ2-3, the full variable domain reads GAGVSQTPSNKVTEKGKYVELRCDPISGHTALYWYRQSLGQGPEFLIYFQGTGAADDSGLPNDRFFAVRPEGSVSTLKIQRTERGDSAVYLCASSTGQGASPQYFGPGTRLTVL.

This clone appeared once. The chain carries TRBV5-6 and TRBJ1-6, with D hard to call. Germline lookup yields CDR1 SGHDT and CDR2 YYEEEE. The germline V and J ends were trimmed by 3 bases and 0 bases, with 13 bases remaining between them. The CDR3 contains 17 residues. This CDR3 is CASSWLDGRSYNSPLHF. Here the CDR3 DNA reads TGTGCCAGCAGCTGGCTGGACGGACGCTCCTATAATTCACCCCTCCACTTT.

V is TRBV27 and J is TRBJ1-5; 8 positions agree with TRBD1. Unmatched junction bases numbered 9, after V lost 4 bases and J lost 4 bases. The CDR3 has 16 amino acids. Germline CDR1 MNHEY, CDR2 SMNVEV (reference sequence). The CDR3 loop reads CASSSLGQGRNQPQHF. In DNA, the CDR3 is TGTGCCAGCAGTTCCCTCGGACAGGGCAGAAATCAGCCCCAGCATTTT.

This clone showed up just once. V is TRBV2 and J is TRBJ1-2; 9 bases line up with TRBD1. Germline trimming cut 4 bases from V and 6 bases from J; bases unmatched to any gene: 3. In germline, CDR1 is SNHLY, CDR2 FYNNEI. CDR3 length: 13 residues. CDR3 in amino acids: CASSGDRVNGYTF. DNA for the CDR3: TGTGCCAGCAGTGGGGACAGGGTAAATGGCTACACCTTC.

The rearrangement uses TRBV4-1 and TRBJ1-1; D gene uncertain. The CDR3 covers 16 residues. The germline V gene encodes CDR1 MGHRA and CDR2 YSYEKL. Trimming took off 4 bases at V and 2 bases at J, with 17 bases between the two ends. As DNA, the CDR3 is TGCGCCAGCAGCCCAACCACCCAGACCCTTAACACTGAAGCTTTCTTT. Translated, it gives CASSPTTQTLNTEAFF.

V gene TRBV19 combines with J gene TRBJ1-5, with unresolved D. With 5 bases removed from V and 4 bases from J, the gap between germline ends came to 6 bases. Germline-derived CDR1 and CDR2 are LNHDA and SQIVND (reference sequence). The length of the CDR3 is 12 residues. CDR3 region: CASSLRNQPQHF. The CDR3 bases are TGTGCCAGTAGTCTGCGGAATCAGCCCCAGCATTTT.